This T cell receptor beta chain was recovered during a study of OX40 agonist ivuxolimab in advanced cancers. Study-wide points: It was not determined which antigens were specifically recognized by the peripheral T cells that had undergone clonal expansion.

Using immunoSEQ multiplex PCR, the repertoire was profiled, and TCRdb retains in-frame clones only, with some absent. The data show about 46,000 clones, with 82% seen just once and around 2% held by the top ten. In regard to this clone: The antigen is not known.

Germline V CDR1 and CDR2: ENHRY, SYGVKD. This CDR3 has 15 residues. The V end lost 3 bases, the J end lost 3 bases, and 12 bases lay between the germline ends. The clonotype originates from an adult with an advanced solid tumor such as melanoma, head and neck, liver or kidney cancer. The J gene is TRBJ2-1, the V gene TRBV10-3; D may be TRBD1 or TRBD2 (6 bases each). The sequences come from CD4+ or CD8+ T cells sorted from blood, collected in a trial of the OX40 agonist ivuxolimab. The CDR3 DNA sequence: TGTGCCATCAGTGATGAGGGGGGAGGCTACAATGAGCAGTTCTTC. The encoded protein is CAISDEGGGYNEQFF.